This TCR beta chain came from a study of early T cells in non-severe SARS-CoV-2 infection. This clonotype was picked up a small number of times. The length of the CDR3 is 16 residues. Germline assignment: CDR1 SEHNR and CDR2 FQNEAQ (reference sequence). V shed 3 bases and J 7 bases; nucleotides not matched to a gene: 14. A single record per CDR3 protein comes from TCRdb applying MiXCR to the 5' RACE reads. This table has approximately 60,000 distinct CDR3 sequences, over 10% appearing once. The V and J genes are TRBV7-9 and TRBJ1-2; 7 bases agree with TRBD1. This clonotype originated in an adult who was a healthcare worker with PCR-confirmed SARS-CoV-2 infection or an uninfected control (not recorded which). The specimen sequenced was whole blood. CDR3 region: CASSFFLATGVGGYTF. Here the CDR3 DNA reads TGTGCCAGCAGCTTCTTCCTCGCTACAGGGGTGGGTGGCTACACCTTC.